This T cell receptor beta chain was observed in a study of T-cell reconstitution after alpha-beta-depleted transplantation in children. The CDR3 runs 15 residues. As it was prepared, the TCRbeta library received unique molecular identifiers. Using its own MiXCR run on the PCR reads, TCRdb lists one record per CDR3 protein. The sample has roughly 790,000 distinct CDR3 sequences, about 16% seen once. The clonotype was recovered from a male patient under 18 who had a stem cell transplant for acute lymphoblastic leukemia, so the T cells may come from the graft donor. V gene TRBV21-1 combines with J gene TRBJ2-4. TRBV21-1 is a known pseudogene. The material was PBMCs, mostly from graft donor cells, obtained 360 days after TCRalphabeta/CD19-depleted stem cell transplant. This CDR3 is CASSRYKVAKNVQYF. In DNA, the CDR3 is TGTGCCAGCAGCAGGTACAAGGTAGCCAAAAACGTTCAGTACTTC.